The 25 T cell receptor delta chains reported below all come from one sample, sequenced in a study of gamma-delta T cells after stem cell transplantation. TCRdb processed the RT-PCR reads again with the CATT caller. The sample lists about 1,100 delta-chain clones; about 9.6% were seen once. The material sequenced was gamma-delta T cells. The receptors stem from a human donor. It is not recorded whose cells these are; they may come from a transplant donor.

Sample share makes this clone large. The same CDR3 can be traced to other DNA sequences in this sample. The genes are TRDV2 and TRDJ1; 9 bases fit TRDD3. CDR3 length: 23 residues. The V gene's germline CDR1 is GEAIGNYY and CDR2 EKD. J was trimmed by 0 bases and V by 0 bases; bases with no gene match: 25. The CDR3 loop is CACDTVRIPSTGGQLENTDKLIF. CDR3 coding DNA: TGTGCCTGTGACACCGTTCGGATTCCTTCGACTGGGGGACAACTAGAAAACACCGATAAACTCATCTTT.

This clone is medium-sized. The chain couples TRDV2 to TRDJ1; 7 positions agree with TRDD3. V shed 5 bases and J 1 base; nucleotides not matched to a gene: 12. CDR3 size: 16 residues. The germline CDR1 and CDR2 sequences are GEAIGNYY and EKD. As DNA, the CDR3 is TGTGCCTGTGTTGAGGTCGGTGGGGGAGGCACCGATAAACTCATCTTT. Its translation is CACVEVGGGGTDKLIF.

By share of the sample, this clone is large. The rearrangement joins TRDV2 to TRDJ1; D remains unclear. The V and J ends lost 0 bases and 4 bases respectively, with 14 bases between them. The germline gives CDR1 GEAIGNYY, CDR2 EKD. The CDR3 sequence is 15 residues long. This CDR3 is CACDTVGGLYDKLIF. CDR3 sequence (DNA): TGTGCCTGTGACACCGTCGGCGGTTTATACGATAAACTCATCTTT.

The table lists this clone with a few counts. This likely stems from a read error, as it lies one base from a far larger clone. In the same sample, other DNA sequences code for this CDR3. V gene TRDV2 combines with J gene TRDJ1, with D possibly TRDD3 on 6 matching bases. V lost 4 bases, J lost 0 bases, and 17 bases lay in between. CDR1 GEAIGNYY and CDR2 EKD come from the germline V gene. The CDR3 loop spans 16 amino acids. The CDR3 loop reads CACDTLGDANTDKLIF. The CDR3 DNA sequence: TGTGCCTGTGATACCCTCGGGGATGCTAACACCGATAAACTCATCTTT.

Of note for this clone: The TCRdb protein comes from a much larger clone and disagrees with this DNA's translation at residue 4, likely due to a read error; the protein given here is derived from the DNA. J is TRDJ1 and V is TRDV2; D gene ambiguous. The CDR3 totals 15 residues. Trimming took off 6 bases at V and 2 bases at J, with 18 bases between the two ends. Per germline, CDR1 GEAIGNYY and CDR2 EKD. CDR3 nucleotides: TGTGCCTGTAACTCCCTAGTAGGGAGTACCGATAAACTCATCTTT. This translates into CACNSLVGSTDKLIF.

As concerns this clone: A single base is all that separates this from a far larger clone, so a read error is likely. The V and J genes are TRAV29/DV5 and TRDJ1; TRDD3 matches 11 bases. V trimming: 0 bases; J trimming: 3 bases; junction bases outside the gene matches: 40. The CDR3 totals 27 residues. Germline lookup yields CDR1 NSMFDY and CDR2 ISSIKDK. CDR3 sequence: CAASEVGFYHLPPHSILGDIVSDKLIF. The CDR3 nucleotides read TGTGCAGCAAGCGAGGTTGGTTTCTATCACCTTCCACCACACTCGATACTGGGGGATATTGTATCCGATAAACTCATCTTT.

This clone was recorded a few times. The protein that TCRdb holds for this DNA derives from a much larger clone and differs from the translated DNA at residue 9, which likely indicates a read error; the protein shown here is translated from the DNA. The chain is built from TRDV2 and TRDJ1, with D uncertain. CDR1 is GEAIGNYY and CDR2 is EKD in the germline V gene. The CDR3 is made up of 15 amino acids. The V gene lost 3 bases and the J gene lost 1 base, with 14 bases spanning the gap. The CDR3 DNA sequence: TGTGCCTGTGACTCACTTTTGAGCTGCACCGATAAACTCATCTTT. Protein sequence: CACDSLLSCTDKLIF.

By share, this clone ranks as large. V usage is TRDV2 and J usage is TRDJ1; 10 bases are a match to TRDD3. Per the germline V gene, CDR1 is GEAIGNYY and CDR2 is EKD. The CDR3 runs 16 residues. The V and J ends lost 0 bases and 1 base, in that order; junction bases with no gene match: 4. The CDR3 sequence: CACDTVGDTSTDKLIF. CDR3 sequence (DNA): TGTGCCTGTGACACCGTGGGGGATACCAGCACCGATAAACTCATCTTT.

In this sample, this clone turned up a few times. This sequence joins TRDV2 and TRDJ1, with 8 bases lining up with TRDD3. The CDR3 extends over 19 amino acids. Trimming removed 7 bases from V and 1 base from J; junction bases left unmatched: 22. Germline V gene lookup returns CDR1 GEAIGNYY and CDR2 EKD. The CDR3 protein is CACSNGTGGYLLSTDKLIF. CDR3 coding DNA: TGTGCCTGCTCTAATGGTACTGGGGGTTACCTCCTGAGCACCGATAAACTCATCTTT.

This clone was detected a few times. This rearrangement joins TRDV2 to TRDJ1, with 10 positions matching TRDD3. CDR1 and CDR2 from the germline V gene are GEAIGNYY and EKD. This CDR3 has 16 amino acids. With 1 base clipped from V and 11 bases from J, the junction kept 15 bases outside the gene matches. In DNA form, the CDR3 reads TGTGCCTGTGACACAGGTGGGGGGGATACGCGGGGACAGCTCATCTTT. Translating it yields CACDTGGGDTRGQLIF.

A word on this clone: The sample carries other DNA sequences with the same CDR3. The chain uses TRDV2 and TRDJ3; D is possibly TRDD3 (5 bases). V dropped 0 bases and J dropped 3 bases, with 14 bases sitting between them. This CDR3 comprises 18 residues. Germline CDR1 reads GEAIGNYY; CDR2 reads EKD. CDR3 DNA sequence: TGTGCCTGTGACACCGCCGGGGGGGCCAACTGGGACACCCGACAGATGTTTTTC. Protein sequence: CACDTAGGANWDTRQMFF.

In its sample, this clone was seen a few times. The V gene is TRDV2, the J gene TRDJ1; tentative D call: TRDD2 (5 bases). CDR1 is GEAIGNYY and CDR2 is EKD in the germline V gene. This CDR3 comprises 18 residues. V was shortened by 4 bases and J by 1 base, with 24 bases between the two germline ends. CDR3: CACDPMTTPVIITDKLIF. The CDR3 DNA follows: TGTGCCTGTGATCCTATGACCACTCCAGTGATCATCACCGATAAACTCATCTTT.

J is TRDJ1 and V is TRDV2; no clear D. This CDR3 comprises 18 residues. V lost 4 bases to trimming and J lost 1 base, with 24 bases between them. Germline assignment: CDR1 GEAIGNYY and CDR2 EKD. The CDR3 sequence is CACEPLPTPVISTDKLIF. The CDR3 nucleotides are TGTGCCTGTGAGCCTCTGCCCACTCCAGTGATCAGCACCGATAAACTCATCTTT.

This clone has a handful of counts. The protein recorded in TCRdb matches a much larger clone and deviates from this DNA's translation at residue 9, suggesting a read error; the protein here is obtained by translating the DNA. J is TRDJ1 and V is TRDV2; TRDD3 agrees at 7 bases. Per the germline V gene, CDR1 is GEAIGNYY and CDR2 is EKD. The CDR3 has 16 residues. V shed 4 bases, J shed 0 bases, and the junction held 10 bases outside the gene matches. CDR3 coding DNA: TGTGCCTGTGAGACCCTGGGGGCCGCGTACACCGATAAACTCATCTTT. It codes for CACETLGAAYTDKLIF.

Relative to its sample, this clone is large (0.1 to 1%). This chain uses TRDV2 with TRDJ1, with 13 bases identical to TRDD3. V was clipped by 0 bases and J by 1 base; unmatched bases: 10. CDR3 length: 19 residues. Germline CDR1 and CDR2: GEAIGNYY and EKD. The CDR3 is CACDTVHTGGYAATDKLIF. CDR3 in DNA: TGTGCCTGTGACACCGTACATACTGGGGGATACGCGGCCACCGATAAACTCATCTTT.

With regard to this clone: TCRdb's protein, taken from a much larger clone, differs from this DNA's translation at residue 6, likely owing to a read error; the protein displayed comes from the DNA. The chain has TRDV2 and TRDJ4; 9 bases are shared with TRDD3. The ends lost 1 base at V and 0 bases at J; junction bases unmatched: 14. There are 18 residues in the CDR3. CDR1 and CDR2 (germline): GEAIGNYY, EKD. The CDR3 sequence is CACDTGRTGGEVARPLIF. The CDR3, as DNA: TGTGCCTGTGACACTGGACGAACTGGGGGAGAGGTGGCCAGACCCCTGATCTTT.

The genes are TRDV1 and TRDJ2; TRDD3 matches 9 bases. J lost 1 base, V lost 2 bases, and 17 bases had no gene match. CDR3 length: 21 amino acids. The germline V gene has CDR1 TSWWSYY and CDR2 QGS. DNA of the CDR3: TGTGCTCTTGGGGAATTCATCGATGTCCTGGGGGATGATTTTTTGACAGCACAACTCTTCTTT. Translating it yields CALGEFIDVLGDDFLTAQLFF.

This clone was counted between two and nine times. Only one base separates this from a far larger clonotype, so it likely reflects a read error. This chain's CDR3 is CACDTASLGDRLPTDKLIF. In DNA, the CDR3 is TGTGCCTGTGACACCGCTTCCTTGGGGGATCGATTACCCACCGATAAACTCATCTTT. The V call is TRDV2, the J call TRDJ1, with 8 bases that match TRDD3. V dropped 0 bases and J dropped 1; count of bases not matched to a gene: 15. Germline V gene lookup returns CDR1 GEAIGNYY and CDR2 EKD. This CDR3 region has 19 residues.

In regard to this clone: The translation of this DNA and the TCRdb protein of a much larger clone differ at residue 5, probably owing to a read error; the protein shown here is translated from the DNA. The genes are TRDV2 and TRDJ1; 9 nucleotides line up with TRDD3. The trim removed 2 bases at V and 0 bases at J, leaving 9 bases unmatched. This CDR3 is built from 17 residues. CDR1 GEAIGNYY and CDR2 EKD come from the germline V gene. CDR3 region: CACDILGDRRDTDKLIF. The CDR3 DNA follows: TGTGCCTGTGACATACTGGGGGACCGAAGGGACACCGATAAACTCATCTTT.

With regard to this clone: One end of the junction does not line up with germline, which may come from a read error. Within the sample, other DNA sequences also encode this same CDR3. V is TRDV2 and J is TRDJ1; D gene unclear. CDR1 and CDR2 (germline): GEAIGNYY, EKD. CDR3 length: 15 residues. The CDR3 protein is CACDSLVGRTDNLIF. The CDR3 nucleotides are TGTGCCTGTGACTCCCTCGTAGGGCGTACCGATAACCTCATCTTT.

The table lists this clone with a few counts. TCRdb attributes to this sequence the protein of a much larger clone, which differs from the DNA translation at residue 6; a read error is likely, and the protein displayed is translated from the DNA. The J gene is TRDJ1, the V gene TRDV2; a weak D match, TRDD3 (5 bases). This CDR3 has 18 amino acids. V dropped 4 bases and J dropped 1 base, with 24 bases sitting between them. From germline, CDR1 is GEAIGNYY and CDR2 EKD. CDR3 protein: CACEPVTNTGISTDKLIF. CDR3 in DNA: TGTGCCTGTGAGCCTGTGACCAATACAGGGATCAGCACCGATAAACTCATCTTT.

This clone has a handful of counts. A read error is likely here: a far larger clone is one base away. The same CDR3 is also encoded by other DNA sequences in this sample. V and J are TRDV2 and TRDJ1, with D possibly matching TRDD3 (5 bases). The CDR3 extends over 18 amino acids. V lost 4 bases and J 1 base, leaving 24 bases between the germline ends. CDR1 and CDR2 (germline): GEAIGNYY, EKD. CDR3 sequence reads: CACEPMTNTGISTDKLIF. The CDR3 nucleotides are TGTGCCTGTGAGCCCATGACCAATACAGGGATCAGCACCGATAAACTCATCTTT.

A few counts support this clone. Because the CDR3's place on the DNA is in doubt, the DNA is left out and the CDR3 is given as listed by TCRdb. The V call is TRAV29/DV5, the J call TRDJ1; the table's TRDD3 call for D was not verified on the DNA. Per germline, CDR1 NSMFDY and CDR2 ISSIKDK. The CDR3 is 24 residues long, ends included. CDR3 in amino acids: CSVLLCSKRAAGGYLPRYTDKLIF.

This clone was picked up a small number of times. A read error likely explains this, since a far larger clone differs by one base. Within the sample, other DNA sequences also encode this same CDR3. This sequence joins TRDV2 and TRDJ1; TRDD3 is a possible D gene (5 bases). CDR3 length equals 18 residues. CDR1 GEAIGNYY and CDR2 EKD come from the germline V gene. The V end lost 4 bases, the J end lost 2 bases, and 25 bases lay between the germline ends. CDR3 DNA sequence: TGTGCCTGTGAGCCTATGACCAATACAGGGATCAGTACCGATAAACTCATCTTT. Protein sequence: CACEPMTNTGISTDKLIF.

Sample share makes this clone medium-sized. This rearrangement joins TRDV2 to TRDJ1, with 8 bases matching TRDD3. J gave up 4 bases and V 3 bases, and 21 bases lay outside the gene matches. This CDR3 is 19 amino acids long. Germline values: CDR1 GEAIGNYY, CDR2 EKD. The CDR3 DNA is TGTGCCTGTGACCCCCTCCCTATACTGGGGGCCATGAGGGGCGATAAACTCATCTTT. Translation: CACDPLPILGAMRGDKLIF.